This TCR beta chain was documented in a study of CD8 T cells in ankylosing spondylitis. Whole-study findings and limits: Disease-linked clones reportedly showed significant enrichment in matched ankylosing spondylitis synovial fluid. Several highly homologous variants formed a TCR beta motif that appeared characteristic of ankylosing spondylitis blood.

Trimming at V came to 5 bases and at J to 15 bases, leaving 14 bases not matched to a gene. Germline V gene sequence: CDR1 MDHEN, CDR2 SYDVKM. This CDR3 spans 14 amino acids. This clonotype was seen a few times. Its antigen is not identified. For TCR beta, libraries came from quantitative 5'-RACE with molecular barcodes. TCRdb re-derived calls from the 5' RACE reads in MiXCR, one entry per CDR3 protein. Here the sample spans a few hundred thousand distinct CDR3 sequences, approximately 12% being singletons. This chain links TRBV28 with TRBJ2-1; the match to TRBD2 covers 9 bases. The clonotype was recovered from a male donor with ankylosing spondylitis. The specimen sequenced was blood, either unsorted or a sorted T cell fraction (not recorded which). CDR3 coding DNA: TGTGCCAGCAGTAGATCCGGGACTAGCAAATTTCGGTTCTTC. It codes for CASSRSGTSKFRFF.